The entry below gives a single T cell receptor beta chain sequence along with its context. What it binds is unknown. The data belong to a study of T cell repertoires in cytomegalovirus infection. In germline, CDR1 is LNHDA, CDR2 SQIVND (reference sequence). Trimming removed 5 bases from V and 2 bases from J, with 15 bases in between. This CDR3 region has 15 residues. Each CDR3 protein is one row after TCRdb ran MiXCR on the reads. Here the sample spans about half a million distinct CDR3 sequences, about 44% being singletons. Sequenced here: cultured PBMCs, sampled from culture after CMV antigen stimulation. The rearrangement joins TRBV19 to TRBJ2-5, with D possibly being TRBD2 (7 bases). The clonotype originates from a human donor in good health (CMV status not recorded). Some clones in this sample may be carry-over from other donors' samples. The CDR3 loop is CASSPLGGAQETQYF. CDR3 nucleotides: TGTGCCAGTAGTCCCCTAGGGGGGGCACAAGAGACCCAGTACTTC.